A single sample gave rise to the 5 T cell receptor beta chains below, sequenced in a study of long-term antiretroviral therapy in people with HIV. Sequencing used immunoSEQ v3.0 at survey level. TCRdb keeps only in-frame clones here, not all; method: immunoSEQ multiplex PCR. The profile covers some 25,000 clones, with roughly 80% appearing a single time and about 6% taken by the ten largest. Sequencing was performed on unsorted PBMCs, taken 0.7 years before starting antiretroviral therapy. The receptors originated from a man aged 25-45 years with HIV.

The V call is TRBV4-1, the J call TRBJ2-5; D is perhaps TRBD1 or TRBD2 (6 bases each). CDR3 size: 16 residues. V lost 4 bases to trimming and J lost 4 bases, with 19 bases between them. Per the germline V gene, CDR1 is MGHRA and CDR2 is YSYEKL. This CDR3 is CASSLYGGGQIETQYF. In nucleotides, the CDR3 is TGCGCCAGCAGCCTCTACGGAGGGGGGCAGATAGAGACCCAGTACTTC.

CDR3 sequence (DNA): TGTGCCAGCAGCCCACCCCTAGCGGGGGCACAAGAGACCCAGTACTTC. Its protein is CASSPPLAGAQETQYF. The chain couples TRBV9 to TRBJ2-5; 10 bases align to TRBD2. V lost 4 bases, J lost 2 bases, and 8 bases stayed unmatched. This CDR3 has 16 amino acids. The germline CDR1 and CDR2 sequences are SGDLS and YYNGEE. The whole variable domain, filled in from reference TRBV9 and TRBJ2-5, reads DSGVTQTPKHLITATGQRVTLRCSPRSGDLSVYWYQQSLDQGLQFLIQYYNGEERAKGNILERFSAQQFPDLHSELNLSSLELGDSALYFCASSPPLAGAQETQYFGPGTRLLVL.

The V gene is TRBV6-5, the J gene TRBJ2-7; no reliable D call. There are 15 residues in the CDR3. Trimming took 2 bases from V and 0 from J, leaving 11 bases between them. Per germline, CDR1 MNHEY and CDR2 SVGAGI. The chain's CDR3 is CASSYKDSNSYEQYF. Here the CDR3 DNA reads TGTGCCAGCAGTTACAAAGATAGCAACTCCTACGAGCAGTACTTC.

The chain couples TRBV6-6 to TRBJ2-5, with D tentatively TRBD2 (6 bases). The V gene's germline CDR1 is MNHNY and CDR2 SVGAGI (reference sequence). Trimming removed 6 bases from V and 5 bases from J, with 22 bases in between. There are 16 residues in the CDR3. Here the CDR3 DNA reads TGTGCCAGCAGCGGCGGAGGGGAAGGACGTCGGGAGACCCAGTACTTC. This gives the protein CASSGGGEGRRETQYF.

This chain's CDR3 is CASSETRGPADQPQHF. CDR3 bases: TGTGCCAGCAGTGAAACCAGGGGGCCAGCCGATCAGCCCCAGCATTTT. The V gene is TRBV6-1, the J gene TRBJ1-5; 8 nucleotides align to TRBD1. V trimming: 2 bases; J trimming: 5 bases; junction bases outside the gene matches: 8. CDR3 length: 16 amino acids. Germline lookup yields CDR1 MNHNS and CDR2 SASEGT.